These 9 T cell receptor beta chains were sequenced from one sample in a study of blood T cell repertoires in COVID-19. Data came from immunoSEQ multiplex PCR; TCRdb stores just in-frame clones and leaves some out. Here the sample spans 150,000 to 200,000 clones, over 90% being singletons. The source material was peripheral blood. The receptors were gathered from an older woman with COVID-19, enrolled during active disease.

The sample holds one count of this clone. The chain carries TRBV2 and TRBJ1-2; tentatively, D is TRBD1 (6 bases). The V and J ends lost 10 bases and 7 bases respectively, with 22 bases between them. The CDR3 consists of 14 residues. Looked up from germline, CDR1 is SNHLY and CDR2 is FYNNEI. The CDR3 spells CATTLDRDTRGYTF. As DNA, the CDR3 is TGTGCCACAACCCTGGACCGGGACACTCGTGGCTACACCTTC.

The genes are TRBV11-1 and TRBJ1-4; 7 bases map to TRBD1. With 3 bases clipped from V and 7 bases from J, the junction kept 5 bases outside the gene matches. Germline V CDR1 and CDR2: SGHAT, FQDESV (reference sequence). CDR3 length: 14 amino acids. The CDR3 DNA reads as TGTGCCAGCAGCTTGGGGGACAGCGGTGAAAAACTGTTTTTT. Translating gives CASSLGDSGEKLFF. Filled out from reference TRBV11-1 and TRBJ1-4, the complete variable domain reads EAEVAQSPRYKITEKSQAVAFWCDPISGHATLYWYRQILGQGPELLVQFQDESVVDDSQLPKDRFSAERLKGVDSTLKIQPAELGDSAMYLCASSLGDSGEKLFFGSGTQLSVL.

The chain is built from TRBV9 and TRBJ2-1, with 8 nucleotides matching TRBD1. Germline lookup yields CDR1 SGDLS and CDR2 YYNGEE. CDR3 length: 14 amino acids. With 3 bases clipped from V and 5 bases from J, the junction kept 4 bases outside the gene matches. The CDR3, as DNA: TGTGCCAGCAGCGCCCGGACAGGGAACAATGAGCAGTTCTTC. This gives the protein CASSARTGNNEQFF. Full variable domain (outside the CDR3, taken from reference TRBV9 and TRBJ2-1): DSGVTQTPKHLITATGQRVTLRCSPRSGDLSVYWYQQSLDQGLQFLIQYYNGEERAKGNILERFSAQQFPDLHSELNLSSLELGDSALYFCASSARTGNNEQFFGPGTRLTVL.

The rearrangement joins TRBV10-1 to TRBJ1-2; no clear D. Germline lookup yields CDR1 WNHNN and CDR2 SYGVQD (reference sequence). Trimming cost V 0 bases and J 1 base, with 21 bases left between them. CDR3 size: 19 residues. CDR3 sequence (DNA): TGCGCCAGCAGTGAGTCAAAGAGTAGAGAAGAATGCTGTAACTATGGCTACACCTTC. It translates to CASSESKSREECCNYGYTF.

This clone appeared a single time. The CDR3 protein is CAISESQGGSETQYF. The CDR3 coding sequence is TGTGCCATCAGTGAGTCTCAGGGTGGGTCGGAGACCCAGTACTTC. V is TRBV10-3 and J is TRBJ2-5, with a possible D match to TRBD1 (5 bases). V was shortened by 0 bases and J by 5 bases, with 13 bases between the two germline ends. The CDR3 consists of 15 residues. Per the germline V gene, CDR1 is ENHRY and CDR2 is SYGVKD.

The rearrangement uses TRBV10-3 and TRBJ1-2, with 9 bases lining up with TRBD1. The V and J ends lost 6 bases and 7 bases, in that order; junction bases with no gene match: 9. In germline, CDR1 is ENHRY, CDR2 SYGVKD. The CDR3 sequence is 14 residues long. CDR3 amino acids: CAISQGQGGGGYTF. CDR3 sequence (DNA): TGTGCCATCAGCCAGGGACAGGGCGGGGGTGGCTACACCTTC.

The chain carries TRBV19 and TRBJ1-2; D is possibly TRBD1 (5 bases). The CDR3 runs 14 residues. The germline gives CDR1 LNHDA, CDR2 SQIVND (reference sequence). Trimming cost V 10 bases and J 8 bases, with 23 bases left between them. CDR3 loop: CATTIWEGQGGYTF. The CDR3 DNA is TGTGCCACCACCATCTGGGAGGGTCAGGGCGGCTACACCTTC.

CDR3 residues: CASSEALPRGYNYGYTF. The CDR3 DNA reads as TGTGCCAGCAGTGAAGCCCTGCCGAGAGGATATAACTATGGCTACACCTTC. The V and J genes are TRBV6-1 and TRBJ1-2; D uncertain. The CDR3 spans 17 residues. CDR1 and CDR2 from the germline V gene are MNHNS and SASEGT. V lost 0 bases to trimming and J lost 1 base, with 15 bases between them.

The chain has TRBV19 and TRBJ2-7; 9 positions agree with TRBD1. The CDR3 runs 14 residues. Germline CDR1 is LNHDA and CDR2 is SQIVND (reference sequence). V lost 5 bases to trimming and J lost 2 bases; unmatched junction nucleotides: 4. CDR3 residues: CASSARDRAYEQYF. The CDR3 DNA sequence: TGTGCCAGTAGTGCACGGGACAGGGCCTACGAGCAGTACTTC.